This TCR beta chain was retrieved from a study of shared clonotypes between healthy human individuals. Deletions cut 5 bases from V and 5 bases from J, with 13 bases between. CDR3 length equals 14 residues. Germline V gene data show CDR1 as SEHNR and CDR2 as FQNEAQ (reference sequence). Donors comprised only Caucasian adults living in Nashville, Tennessee. On this clone itself: Its antigen remains unidentified.

It was at deep level that the assay was run. Profiling relied on immunoSEQ multiplex PCR, and the TCRdb table lists in-frame clones only, not all of them. The table includes 110,000 or so clones, under 70% detected once. Study-wide results and caveats: Sharing across four donors was seen in 4% to 5% of naive CD4 clonotypes.

This clonotype was sampled from a woman aged 30 to 39 in good health. The genes are TRBV7-9 and TRBJ1-5, with D possibly matching TRBD1 (6 bases). Sample: memory CD8+ T cells sorted from blood. Subset described: CD45RO+ cells pooled with CCR7-negative TemRA cells. CDR3 nucleotide sequence: TGTGCCAGCAGCAGCGAGGGGGAACATCAGCCCCAGCATTTT. It translates to CASSSEGEHQPQHF.